This T cell receptor (beta chain) originates from a study of blood T cell repertoires in COVID-19. TCRdb's table, derived via immunoSEQ multiplex PCR, lists solely in-frame clones and lacks some. The top ten clones hold more than 0.95% of a sample with about 380,000 clones, around nine tenths of them seen once. The V and J ends lost 3 bases and 2 bases, in that order; junction bases with no gene match: 4. The CDR3 sequence is 15 residues long. Germline CDR1 reads MGHRA; CDR2 reads YSYEKL. The chain employs TRBV4-1 and TRBJ2-3; TRBD1 aligns across 8 bases. The clonotype originates from a woman aged 18-29 years who had recovered from COVID-19. Sequencing was done on a sample of PBMCs or T cells enriched from blood (not recorded which). The CDR3 bases are TGCGCCAGCAGCCACCAGGGGGCTAACACAGATACGCAGTATTTT. Translated: CASSHQGANTDTQYF.